Shown below are 23 T cell receptor beta chains from a single sample sequenced in a study of blood T cell repertoires in COVID-19. This table comes from immunoSEQ multiplex PCR, and its TCRdb copy is limited to in-frame clones, with some not included. The sample yields around 250,000 clones, less than 90% seen once. The specimen was peripheral blood. The source of these receptors is a woman aged 40 to 50 who had recovered from COVID-19.

In this sample, this clone turned up once. Other nucleotide sequences in the sample specify the same CDR3. V gene TRBV27 combines with J gene TRBJ1-1, with unresolved D. The ends were cut back, 2 bases at V and 5 bases at J, with 9 bases in the middle. The CDR3 loop spans 13 amino acids. The germline CDR1 and CDR2 sequences are MNHEY and SMNVEV (reference sequence). In DNA form, the CDR3 reads TGTGCCAGCAGTTTAGAGGGTAGGACTGAAGCTTTCTTT. It codes for CASSLEGRTEAFF.

The chain links TRBV3-1 (or the pseudogene TRBV3-2) to TRBJ2-1; 7 nucleotides match TRBD2. The J segment lost 5 bases and the V segment lost 1 base, leaving 8 bases of the junction unmatched. CDR3 length: 16 amino acids. Germline-derived CDR1 and CDR2 are LGHDT and YNNKEL (reference sequence). The DNA for the CDR3 is TGTGCCAGCAGCCAAGGAGGTTGGGGGGGTAACAATGAGCAGTTCTTC. It encodes CASSQGGWGGNNEQFF.

This clone was observed a few times. The chain has TRBV29-1 and TRBJ2-3; 8 nucleotides match TRBD2. The J segment lost 2 bases and the V segment lost 8 bases, leaving 12 bases of the junction unmatched. Germline V gene sequence: CDR1 SQVTM, CDR2 ANQGSEA. The CDR3 consists of 15 residues. For the CDR3, the DNA is TGCAGCTCAGAAGGTTCGGGGGGGGCCACAGATACGCAGTATTTT. It yields the protein CSSEGSGGATDTQYF.

This chain uses TRBV6-2 or TRBV6-3 with TRBJ2-1; TRBD2 agrees at 10 bases. Trimming took 0 bases from V and 2 from J; bases not matched to a gene: 4. CDR3 length equals 17 residues. Germline-derived CDR1 and CDR2 are MNHEY and SVGEGT. The CDR3 DNA reads as TGTGCCAGCAGTTACTCGGTAGCGGGGGGCACCTACAATGAGCAGTTCTTC. Amino acid sequence: CASSYSVAGGTYNEQFF.

This chain connects TRBV6-1 to TRBJ2-5, with TRBD1 matching 7 bases. V lost 2 bases to trimming and J lost 3 bases; unmatched junction nucleotides: 0. Per germline, CDR1 MNHNS and CDR2 SASEGT. The CDR3 contains 13 residues. Here the CDR3 reads CASSEQGEETQYF. For the CDR3, the DNA is TGTGCCAGCAGTGAACAGGGGGAAGAGACCCAGTACTTC.

This chain connects TRBV18 to TRBJ2-5; D perhaps matches TRBD2 (5 bases). CDR3 length: 12 amino acids. Germline CDR1 reads KGHSH; CDR2 reads LQKENI. The V end lost 2 bases, the J end lost 4 bases, and 5 bases lay between the germline ends. Here the CDR3 reads CASSPEGETQYF. The CDR3 DNA reads as TGTGCCAGCTCACCAGAGGGAGAGACCCAGTACTTC.

The V call is TRBV28, the J call TRBJ1-3; D gene uncertain. Germline assignment: CDR1 MDHEN and CDR2 SYDVKM. Trimming took 6 bases from V and 2 from J, leaving 26 bases between them. This CDR3 has 19 residues. The CDR3 nucleotides are TGTGCCAGCAGCCAAGCTTTTATGGCTACACTAAGGCCTGGAAACACCATATATTTT. Its translation is CASSQAFMATLRPGNTIYF.

The chain is built from TRBV5-1 and TRBJ2-2, with D possibly TRBD2 on 5 matching bases. CDR3 length: 14 residues. In germline, CDR1 is SGHRS, CDR2 YFSETQ. V dropped 5 bases and J dropped 8 bases, with 16 bases sitting between them. This CDR3 reads CASRPTLGAGELFF. Written as DNA, the CDR3 is TGCGCCAGCAGACCTACTCTGGGAGCTGGGGAGCTGTTTTTT.

The chain combines TRBV2 with TRBJ1-3; a possible D gene is TRBD1 (6 bases). CDR3 length: 14 residues. The ends were cut back, 6 bases at V and 0 bases at J, with 9 bases in the middle. Germline V lookup: CDR1 SNHLY, CDR2 FYNNEI. For the CDR3, the DNA is TGTGCCAGCAGACAGGGAGACTCTGGAAACACCATATATTTT. The encoded protein is CASRQGDSGNTIYF.

The chain links TRBV11-3 to TRBJ2-7; 8 bases align to TRBD1. V shed 4 bases and J 4 bases; nucleotides not matched to a gene: 3. The CDR3 consists of 13 residues. Germline CDR1 is SGHNT and CDR2 is YENEEA. The CDR3: CASSSRGPYEQYF. The CDR3 DNA is TGTGCCAGCAGCTCCAGGGGGCCTTACGAGCAGTACTTC. Looking up the rest from reference TRBV11-3 and TRBJ2-7 gives the full variable domain: EAGVVQSPRYKIIEKKQPVAFWCNPISGHNTLYWYLQNLGQGPELLIRYENEEAVDDSQLPKDRFSAERLKGVDSTLKIQPAELGDSAVYLCASSSRGPYEQYFGPGTRLTVT.

This chain links TRBV3-1 (or the pseudogene TRBV3-2) with TRBJ2-2; TRBD1 aligns across 7 bases. Trimming removed 6 bases from V and 6 bases from J; junction bases left unmatched: 7. Germline lookup yields CDR1 LGHDT and CDR2 YNNKEL (reference sequence). CDR3 length: 14 amino acids. DNA for the CDR3: TGTGCCAGCAGTTTGGTAGGGGGCTCCGGGGAGCTGTTTTTT. It is translated as CASSLVGGSGELFF.

The chain recombines TRBV10-3 with TRBJ1-1; 11 bases match TRBD1. The CDR3 is 15 residues long. Germline V gene sequence: CDR1 ENHRY, CDR2 SYGVKD. Trimming at V came to 6 bases and at J to 5 bases, leaving 8 bases not matched to a gene. The CDR3 DNA is TGTGCCATCAGGGGGACAGGGGGTATGTGGACTGAAGCTTTCTTT. It translates to CAIRGTGGMWTEAFF.

The rearrangement links TRBV7-9 to TRBJ1-2; D ambiguous. The V gene's germline CDR1 is SEHNR and CDR2 FQNEAQ (reference sequence). Trimming took 5 bases from V and 6 from J, leaving 13 bases between them. The CDR3 contains 13 residues. The CDR3: CASSERTDDGYTF. CDR3 DNA: TGTGCCAGCAGCGAAAGGACTGACGATGGCTACACCTTC.

The chain recombines TRBV28 with TRBJ2-7; weak D call: TRBD1 (5 bases). There are 13 residues in the CDR3. The V gene's germline CDR1 is MDHEN and CDR2 SYDVKM. V was clipped by 7 bases and J by 3 bases, with 13 bases between them. CDR3 nucleotides: TGTGCCAGCACTCAAGGGGTGAACTACGAGCAGTACTTC. Residues: CASTQGVNYEQYF.

The gene calls are TRBV5-6 and TRBJ2-1; 8 bases match TRBD2. J lost 9 bases, V lost 0 bases, and 2 bases had no gene match. CDR1 and CDR2 from the germline V gene are SGHDT and YYEEEE. The CDR3 totals 13 residues. This CDR3 reads CASSLERGSEQFF. The CDR3, as DNA: TGTGCCAGCAGCTTGGAGCGGGGGAGTGAGCAGTTCTTC.

This rearrangement joins TRBV5-5 to TRBJ2-7; 8 positions agree with TRBD1. V lost 4 bases, J lost 3 bases, and 6 bases stayed unmatched. The CDR3 is 14 residues long. Looked up from germline, CDR1 is SGHKS and CDR2 is YYEKEE (reference sequence). As DNA, the CDR3 is TGTGCCAGCAGCCCCGGGACAGGACGCTACGAGCAGTACTTC. Protein product: CASSPGTGRYEQYF.

This clone was observed a handful of times. The rearrangement uses TRBV4-1 and TRBJ1-6; 7 nucleotides line up with TRBD1. The CDR3 spans 17 residues. V shed 4 bases and J 8 bases; nucleotides not matched to a gene: 14. The V gene's germline CDR1 is MGHRA and CDR2 YSYEKL. The CDR3 loop is CASSPGPQGDLYSPLHF. As DNA, the CDR3 is TGCGCCAGCAGCCCGGGACCTCAGGGGGATCTTTATTCACCCCTCCACTTT.

This rearrangement joins TRBV10-1 to TRBJ2-1; 7 bases agree with TRBD1. Germline loops: CDR1 WNHNN, CDR2 SYGVQD (reference sequence). V shed 7 bases, J shed 2 bases, and the junction held 5 bases outside the gene matches. This CDR3 has 14 residues. The DNA for the CDR3 is TGCGCCAGCAAACGGGACAGCGCCTACAATGAGCAGTTCTTC. This gives the protein CASKRDSAYNEQFF.

The J gene is TRBJ1-2, the V gene TRBV27; D may be TRBD1 (5 bases). The CDR3 totals 15 residues. Trimming left V 3 bases short and J 4 bases short, with 15 bases between. CDR1 and CDR2 (germline): MNHEY, SMNVEV (reference sequence). The CDR3 nucleotides are TGTGCCAGCAGTTTTTCCAGGGTAGATCGCTATGGCTACACCTTC. This translates into CASSFSRVDRYGYTF.

This chain joins TRBV12-3 or TRBV12-4 and TRBJ1-5; D might be TRBD1 (6 bases). CDR3 size: 13 residues. V was pared by 6 bases and J by 4 bases, with 10 bases between. The CDR3 DNA reads TGTGCCAGCAGCCGACAGGTAAATCAGCCCCAGCATTTT. The encoded protein is CASSRQVNQPQHF.

CDR3 loop: CASSSGLGNTIYF. In DNA form, the CDR3 reads TGTGCCAGCAGCTCAGGGCTCGGAAACACCATATATTTT. J is TRBJ1-3 and V is TRBV6-5; a weak D match, TRBD1 (5 bases). This CDR3 spans 13 amino acids. Trimming removed 6 bases at V and 4 bases at J, with 10 bases between. CDR1 is MNHEY and CDR2 is SVGAGI in the germline V gene.

The rearrangement links TRBV9 to TRBJ1-2; TRBD1 might be the D (5 bases). Trimming shortened V by 3 bases and J by 7 bases, and 10 bases separated the two germline ends. Germline CDR1 and CDR2: SGDLS and YYNGEE. The CDR3 runs 12 residues. The CDR3, as DNA: TGTGCCAGCAGCGACAGGACATCTGGCTACACCTTC. It specifies CASSDRTSGYTF.

The genes are TRBV2 and TRBJ1-4; possible D gene TRBD1, 5 bases. Germline V gene sequence: CDR1 SNHLY, CDR2 FYNNEI. Deletions cut 6 bases from V and 2 bases from J, with 10 bases between. This CDR3 has 14 amino acids. CDR3 residues: CASRKGITNEKLFF. The CDR3 DNA reads TGTGCCAGCAGGAAGGGGATTACTAATGAAAAACTGTTTTTT.